This T cell receptor beta chain was sequenced for a study of blood T cell repertoires in COVID-19. Study as a whole: Samples taken during acute and convalescent COVID-19 were collected in the United States, Italy and Spain. In each case, the material was cDNA or gDNA derived from T cells, B-cell-depleted T cells, or PBMCs.

Trimming took off 4 bases at V and 0 bases at J, with 11 bases between the two ends. Germline V gives CDR1 MNHEY, CDR2 SVGAGI. CDR3 length equals 15 residues. The sample holds a few counts of this clone. In the original analysis: Reference gene primers were amplified, and this amplification served to estimate nucleated cell counts. The assay was immunoSEQ multiplex PCR, and TCRdb's table has in-frame clones only and misses some. The V and J calls and clone size come from that table; D and trimming were worked out from the DNA. The data contain tens of thousands of clones, 88% of them singletons. The chain uses TRBV6-5 and TRBJ2-3; a possible D gene is TRBD1 (5 bases). The TCR sequence derives from a human donor in a cohort sampled during active COVID-19. The sample consisted of peripheral blood. CDR3 amino acids: CASSWSQGSTDTQYF. CDR3 in DNA: TGTGCCAGCAGTTGGTCCCAGGGTAGCACAGATACGCAGTATTTT.